A single sample gave rise to the 14 T cell receptor beta chains below, sequenced in a study of post-analysis software for immune sequencing data. Sequencing libraries made from TCR beta cDNA carried unique molecular identifiers. One entry per CDR3 protein, called by TCRdb with MiXCR from the PCR reads. The sample lists approximately 770,000 distinct CDR3 sequences, about 45% occurring once. General observations from the study: TRBV5-6, TRBV5-1 and TRBV20-1 belonged to a set of about five TRBV segments that were more frequent in patients than controls.

These receptors have no known antigen. Sequencing was performed on blood. All receptors come from a girl between 10 and 17 years old with multiple sclerosis.

This clonotype appeared a few times. The V call is TRBV20-1, the J call TRBJ2-4, with TRBD2 matching over 10 bases. The V and J ends lost 3 bases and 10 bases, in that order; junction bases with no gene match: 9. The CDR3 runs 14 residues. Per the germline V gene, CDR1 is DFQATT and CDR2 is SNEGSKA (reference sequence). CDR3 sequence reads: CSASPLAGERIQYF. CDR3 bases: TGCAGTGCTAGTCCCCTAGCGGGAGAACGTATTCAGTACTTC.

The chain links TRBV20-1 to TRBJ2-3, with no clear D. Germline V gene lookup returns CDR1 DFQATT and CDR2 SNEGSKA (reference sequence). V lost 6 bases and J 2 bases, leaving 9 bases between the germline ends. The CDR3 consists of 12 residues. This chain's CDR3 is CSAPWNTDTQYF. The CDR3 nucleotides are TGCAGTGCCCCGTGGAACACAGATACGCAGTATTTT.

This clonotype was observed a few times. The DNA of the CDR3 is TGTGCCTCGGGAGGTGGCTACAATGAGCAGTTCTTC. Its protein product is CASGGGYNEQFF. V is TRBV9 and J is TRBJ2-1; 7 positions match TRBD2. CDR3 length equals 12 residues. The V segment lost 10 bases and the J segment 3 bases; nucleotides outside the gene matches: 4. Germline CDR1 SGDLS, CDR2 YYNGEE.

The V gene is TRBV28, the J gene TRBJ2-1; the match to TRBD2 covers 7 bases. V shed 5 bases, J shed 12 bases, and the junction held 10 bases outside the gene matches. The germline V gene has CDR1 MDHEN and CDR2 SYDVKM. The CDR3 has 13 residues. The CDR3 loop is CASSARTRWTQFF. In nucleotides, the CDR3 is TGTGCCAGCAGTGCCCGGACTAGGTGGACGCAGTTCTTC.

This clonotype was counted between two and nine times. V gene TRBV18 combines with J gene TRBJ2-5; maybe TRBD2 (6 bases). V lost 5 bases and J lost 4, with 11 bases in between. The CDR3 is made up of 13 amino acids. Germline V gives CDR1 KGHSH, CDR2 LQKENI. As DNA, the CDR3 is TGTGCCAGCTCAGCGGGACGTGGAGAGACCCAGTACTTC. This translates into CASSAGRGETQYF.

This clonotype appeared once. As DNA, the CDR3 is TGTGCCATCAGTGAGTCGACAGGATCCCAAGAGACCCAGTACTTC. Its translation is CAISESTGSQETQYF. The genes are TRBV10-3 and TRBJ2-5, with a weak D call TRBD1 (6 bases). The CDR3 consists of 15 residues. Looked up from germline, CDR1 is ENHRY and CDR2 is SYGVKD. V was shortened by 0 bases and J by 1 base, with 9 bases between the two germline ends.

The V call is TRBV4-2, the J call TRBJ2-4; D gene ambiguous. V shed 1 base and J shed 13 bases, with 23 bases lying between them. Germline V lookup: CDR1 LGHNA, CDR2 YNFKEQ. The CDR3 covers 16 residues. The CDR3 region is CASSQAWQAPRDTQYF. CDR3 in DNA: TGTGCCAGCAGCCAAGCGTGGCAAGCTCCCCGAGACACCCAGTACTTC.

The rearrangement joins TRBV14 to TRBJ2-7; D may correspond to TRBD1 or TRBD2 (5 bases each). Germline CDR1 reads SGHDN; CDR2 reads FVKESK. V dropped 5 bases and J dropped 3 bases, with 8 bases sitting between them. The CDR3 has 12 residues. As DNA, the CDR3 is TGTGCCAGCAGCGCGAGGGGCTACGAGCAGTACTTC. Translated: CASSARGYEQYF.

CDR3 DNA: TGTGCCAGCAGTGAAGCTATGGACAACCGGGGGGGCTACACCTTC. It is translated as CASSEAMDNRGGYTF. The chain has TRBV6-1 and TRBJ1-2; a weak D match, TRBD1 (5 bases). This CDR3 is built from 15 residues. V shed 0 bases and J shed 8 bases, with 16 bases lying between them. CDR1 is MNHNS, CDR2 SASEGT, per germline.

The chain employs TRBV9 and TRBJ2-5; 8 bases fit TRBD2. The assigned J gene may be wrong: the sequence end matches TRBJ2-7 better. From germline, CDR1 is SGDLS and CDR2 YYNGEE. The CDR3 extends over 16 amino acids. CDR3 coding DNA: TGTGCCAGCAGCGTAGGAGCGGGAGATCTTGGTTACGAGCAGTACTTC. Protein product: CASSVGAGDLGYEQYF.

There are a few counts of this clonotype. V gene TRBV7-2 combines with J gene TRBJ2-7, with 10 bases lining up with TRBD2. With 6 bases clipped from V and 5 bases from J, the junction kept 4 bases outside the gene matches. CDR1 is SGHTA, CDR2 FQGNSA, per germline. The CDR3 contains 13 residues. The CDR3 DNA sequence: TGTGCCAGCAGGTCCGGGACTAGCGACGAGCAGTACTTC. This translates into CASRSGTSDEQYF.

This chain's CDR3 is CASTQFTGSSYNEQFF. The CDR3 DNA reads as TGTGCCAGCACCCAATTTACGGGGTCATCCTACAATGAGCAGTTCTTC. V gene TRBV7-9 combines with J gene TRBJ2-1, with a possible D match to TRBD2 (5 bases). The CDR3 runs to 16 residues. Germline-derived CDR1 and CDR2 are SEHNR and FQNEAQ (reference sequence). Trimming cost V 7 bases and J 1 base, with 17 bases left between them.

This chain uses TRBV12-3 or TRBV12-4 with TRBJ1-1; D not certain. V lost 7 bases and J 5 bases, leaving 17 bases between the germline ends. There are 14 residues in the CDR3. The CDR3 protein is CASTPGRVWTEAFF. DNA of the CDR3: TGTGCCAGCACCCCGGGTCGGGTTTGGACTGAAGCTTTCTTT.

This rearrangement joins TRBV5-5 to TRBJ1-5, with D hard to call. The germline V gene has CDR1 SGHKS and CDR2 YYEKEE (reference sequence). CDR3 length equals 15 residues. Trimming cost V 3 bases and J 9 bases, with 19 bases left between them. The CDR3 region is CASSSSPLPDRPQHF. CDR3 coding DNA: TGTGCCAGCAGCTCCTCCCCCTTACCTGATCGGCCCCAGCATTTT.